This T cell receptor beta chain was retrieved from a study of regulatory T cells in long-lasting Graves disease. Across the whole study: Graves' patients diagnosed newly had used antithyroid drugs under 3 months.

Libraries of TCR beta came from iRepertoire HTBI primers plus Arm-PCR of CDR3 regions. One entry per CDR3 protein results from TCRdb running MiXCR on the multiplex PCR reads. The sample consists of about 310,000 distinct CDR3 sequences, 18% of them appearing once. Findings of the study overall: Owing to a sample size that was small, accuracy may have been reduced.

V lost 2 bases and J lost 5, with 7 bases in between. Germline CDR1 reads MDHEN; CDR2 reads SYDVKM. This CDR3 is built from 13 residues. The time point: newly diagnosed GD, antithyroid drugs for less than 3 months. Isolated PBMC RNA provided the starting material for the TCR library. This clonotype has a count of ten or more. Its antigen is still unknown. The sequence derives from a female donor with Graves disease. V gene TRBV28 combines with J gene TRBJ2-1; no clear D gene. The material sequenced was peripheral blood mononuclear cells (PBMCs), taken at new diagnosis, from a patient treated with antithyroid drugs. CDR3 residues: CASSLDTDNEQFF. DNA of the CDR3: TGTGCCAGCAGTTTAGACACAGACAATGAGCAGTTCTTC.